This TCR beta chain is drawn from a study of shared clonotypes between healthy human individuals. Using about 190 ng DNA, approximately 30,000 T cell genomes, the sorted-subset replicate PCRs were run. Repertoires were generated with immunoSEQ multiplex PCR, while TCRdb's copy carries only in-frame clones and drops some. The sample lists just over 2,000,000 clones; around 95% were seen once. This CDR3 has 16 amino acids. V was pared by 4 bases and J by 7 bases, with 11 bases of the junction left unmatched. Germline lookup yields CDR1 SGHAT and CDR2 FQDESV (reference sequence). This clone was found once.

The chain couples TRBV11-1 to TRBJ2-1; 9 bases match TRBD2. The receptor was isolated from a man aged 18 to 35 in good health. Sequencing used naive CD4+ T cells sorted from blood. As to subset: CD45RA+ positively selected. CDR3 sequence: CASSSTGTSPINEQFF. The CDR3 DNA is TGTGCCAGCAGCTCGACTGGGACTAGCCCTATAAATGAGCAGTTCTTC.